The next 2 T cell receptor beta chains were all read from a single sample in a study of radiation and T cells in renal cell carcinoma. Time point: baseline pretreatment blood. Sample treatment: 15 Gy SBRT to primary tumor, nephrectomy 4 weeks later. The method was immunoSEQ multiplex PCR; TCRdb's version includes in-frame clones alone and lacks a portion of them. The sample holds 110,000 to 150,000 clones, around four fifths seen once. Sequenced here: blood, sampled from a patient whose treatment included radiotherapy and nephrectomy. The receptors here all came from a woman aged 45-60 years with renal cell carcinoma.

This clone was detected a few times. The CDR3 DNA follows: TGTGCCAGCACCCCTAACAGGGGTGAGACCCAGTACTTC. Amino acid sequence: CASTPNRGETQYF. The V and J genes are TRBV30 and TRBJ2-5; 7 positions match TRBD1. Germline V gives CDR1 GTSNPN, CDR2 SVGIG (reference sequence). V dropped 8 bases and J dropped 5; count of bases not matched to a gene: 11. The CDR3 spans 13 residues.

The V gene is TRBV7-2, the J gene TRBJ2-7, with no clear D. The V gene lost 4 bases and the J gene lost 2 bases, with 6 bases spanning the gap. CDR3 length: 12 residues. Germline CDR1 reads SGHTA; CDR2 reads FQGNSA. CDR3 protein: CASSWITYEQYF. CDR3 bases: TGTGCCAGCAGCTGGATAACCTACGAGCAGTACTTC.